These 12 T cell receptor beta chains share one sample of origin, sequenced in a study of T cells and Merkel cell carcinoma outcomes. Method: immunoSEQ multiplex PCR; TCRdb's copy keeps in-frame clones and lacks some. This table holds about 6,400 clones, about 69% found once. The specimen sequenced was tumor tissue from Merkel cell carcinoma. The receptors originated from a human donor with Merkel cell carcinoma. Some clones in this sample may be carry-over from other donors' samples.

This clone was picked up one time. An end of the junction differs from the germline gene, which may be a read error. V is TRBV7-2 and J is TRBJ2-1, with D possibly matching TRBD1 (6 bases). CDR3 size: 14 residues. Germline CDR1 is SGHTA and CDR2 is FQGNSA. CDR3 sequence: CANSPGVVYNEQFF. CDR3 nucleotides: TGTGCCAACAGCCCAGGGGTGGTTTACAATGAGCAGTTCTTC.

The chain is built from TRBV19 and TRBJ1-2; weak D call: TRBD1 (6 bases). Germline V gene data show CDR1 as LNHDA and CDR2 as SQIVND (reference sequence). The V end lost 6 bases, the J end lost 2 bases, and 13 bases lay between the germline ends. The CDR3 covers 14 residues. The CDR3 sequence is CASSQRTVNYGYTF. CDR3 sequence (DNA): TGTGCCAGTAGCCAGAGGACAGTAAACTATGGCTACACCTTC. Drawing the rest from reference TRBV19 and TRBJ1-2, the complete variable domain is DGGITQSPKYLFRKEGQNVTLSCEQNLNHDAMYWYRQDPGQGLRLIYYSQIVNDFQKGDIAEGYSVSREKKESFPLTVTSAQKNPTAFYLCASSQRTVNYGYTFGSGTRLTVV.

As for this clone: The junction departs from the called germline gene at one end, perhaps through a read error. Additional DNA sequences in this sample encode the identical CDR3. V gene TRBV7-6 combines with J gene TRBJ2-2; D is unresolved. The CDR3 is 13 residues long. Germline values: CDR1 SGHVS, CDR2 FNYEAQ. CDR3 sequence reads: CASSLEEPGELFF. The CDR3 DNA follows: TGTGCCAGTAGCTTAGAGGAGCCCGGGGAGCTGTTTTTT.

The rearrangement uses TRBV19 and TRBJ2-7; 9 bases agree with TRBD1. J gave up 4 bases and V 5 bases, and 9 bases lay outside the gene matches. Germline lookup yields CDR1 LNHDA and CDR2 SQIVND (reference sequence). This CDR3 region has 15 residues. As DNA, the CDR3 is TGTGCCAGTAGTGGGTCCGGGACAGGGATTTACGAGCAGTACTTC. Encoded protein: CASSGSGTGIYEQYF.

In nucleotides, the CDR3 is TGCGCCAGCAGCCCGCGCGGGGAAAACTACCAAGAGACCCAGTACTTC. This sequence encodes CASSPRGENYQETQYF. V usage is TRBV5-1 and J usage is TRBJ2-5; TRBD2 is a possible D gene (6 bases). The V gene's germline CDR1 is SGHRS and CDR2 YFSETQ. The CDR3 runs 16 residues. The ends were cut back, 4 bases at V and 0 bases at J, with 16 bases in the middle.

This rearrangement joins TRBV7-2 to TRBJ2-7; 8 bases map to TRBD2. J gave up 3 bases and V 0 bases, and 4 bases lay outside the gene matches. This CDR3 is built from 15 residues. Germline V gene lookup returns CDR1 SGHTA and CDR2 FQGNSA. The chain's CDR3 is CASSLAAGGYYEQYF. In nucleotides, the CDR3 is TGTGCCAGCAGCTTAGCGGCGGGAGGATACTACGAGCAGTACTTC.

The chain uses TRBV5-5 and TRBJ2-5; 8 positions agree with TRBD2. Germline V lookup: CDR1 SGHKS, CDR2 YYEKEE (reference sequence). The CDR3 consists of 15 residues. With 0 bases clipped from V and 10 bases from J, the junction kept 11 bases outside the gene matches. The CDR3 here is CASSLELAGTGNQYF. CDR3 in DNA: TGTGCCAGCAGCTTGGAGTTAGCGGGAACGGGCAACCAGTACTTC.

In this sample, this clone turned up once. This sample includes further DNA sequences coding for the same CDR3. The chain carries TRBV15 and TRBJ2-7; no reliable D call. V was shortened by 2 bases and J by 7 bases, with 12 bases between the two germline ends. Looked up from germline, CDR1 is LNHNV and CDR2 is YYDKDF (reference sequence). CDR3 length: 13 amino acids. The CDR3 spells CATSRPERYEQYF. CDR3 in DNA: TGTGCCACCAGCAGACCGGAACGTTATGAGCAGTACTTC. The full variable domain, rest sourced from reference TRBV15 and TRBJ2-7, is DAMVIQNPRYQVTQFGKPVTLSCSQTLNHNVMYWYQQKSSQAPKLLFHYYDKDFNNEADTPDNFQSRRPNTSFCFLDIRSPGLGDTAMYLCATSRPERYEQYFGPGTRLTVT.

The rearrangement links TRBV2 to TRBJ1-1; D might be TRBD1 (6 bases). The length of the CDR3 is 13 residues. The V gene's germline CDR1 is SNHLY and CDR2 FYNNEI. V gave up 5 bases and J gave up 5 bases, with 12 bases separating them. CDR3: CASSFSGVTEAFF. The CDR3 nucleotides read TGTGCCAGCAGTTTCTCAGGGGTAACTGAAGCTTTCTTT. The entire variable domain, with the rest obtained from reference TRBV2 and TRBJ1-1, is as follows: EPEVTQTPSHQVTQMGQEVILRCVPISNHLYFYWYRQILGQKVEFLVSFYNNEISEKSEIFDDQFSVERPDGSNFTLKIRSTKLEDSAMYFCASSFSGVTEAFFGQGTRLTVV.

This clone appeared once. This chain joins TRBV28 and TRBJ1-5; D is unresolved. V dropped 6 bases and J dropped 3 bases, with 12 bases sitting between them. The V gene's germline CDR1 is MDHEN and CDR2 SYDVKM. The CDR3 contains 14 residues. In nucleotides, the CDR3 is TGTGCCAGCAGATTTCCGGGCCCCAATCAGCCCCAGCATTTT. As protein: CASRFPGPNQPQHF.

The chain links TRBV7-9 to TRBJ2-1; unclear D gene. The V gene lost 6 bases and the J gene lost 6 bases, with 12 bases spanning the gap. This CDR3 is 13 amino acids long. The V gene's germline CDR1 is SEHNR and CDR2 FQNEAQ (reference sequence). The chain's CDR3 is CASSSGKGNEQFF. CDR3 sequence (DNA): TGTGCCAGCAGTTCCGGTAAGGGCAATGAGCAGTTCTTC.

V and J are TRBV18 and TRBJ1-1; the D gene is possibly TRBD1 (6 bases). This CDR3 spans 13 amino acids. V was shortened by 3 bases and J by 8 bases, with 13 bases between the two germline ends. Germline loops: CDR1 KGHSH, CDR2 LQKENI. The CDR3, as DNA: TGTGCCAGCTCACCGAGGGCCACAGGGGAAGCTTTCTTT. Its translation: CASSPRATGEAFF.